This TCR beta chain appears in the sequencing data of a study of T cells in Graves' hyperthyroidism and ophthalmopathy. Many counts were recorded for this clonotype. It was RNA transcripts that yielded the amplified TCR beta CDR3 regions. First-round RT-PCR of the TCR CDR3 relied on the HTBI primer set. TCRdb passed the multiplex PCR reads through MiXCR, listing each CDR3 protein once. Among more than 300,000 distinct CDR3 sequences, approximately 18% were seen once, and the ten largest hold around two fifths. This CDR3 is 12 amino acids long. Germline loops: CDR1 SGHAT, CDR2 FQNNGV. Trimming removed 1 base at V and 7 bases at J, with 7 bases between.

The gene calls are TRBV11-2 and TRBJ1-2; no clear D. The sample consisted of blood. The sequence was collected from a young man with Graves' ophthalmopathy. In nucleotides, the CDR3 is TGTGCCAGCAGCTTAGGATACTCTGGCTACACCTTC. It is translated as CASSLGYSGYTF.